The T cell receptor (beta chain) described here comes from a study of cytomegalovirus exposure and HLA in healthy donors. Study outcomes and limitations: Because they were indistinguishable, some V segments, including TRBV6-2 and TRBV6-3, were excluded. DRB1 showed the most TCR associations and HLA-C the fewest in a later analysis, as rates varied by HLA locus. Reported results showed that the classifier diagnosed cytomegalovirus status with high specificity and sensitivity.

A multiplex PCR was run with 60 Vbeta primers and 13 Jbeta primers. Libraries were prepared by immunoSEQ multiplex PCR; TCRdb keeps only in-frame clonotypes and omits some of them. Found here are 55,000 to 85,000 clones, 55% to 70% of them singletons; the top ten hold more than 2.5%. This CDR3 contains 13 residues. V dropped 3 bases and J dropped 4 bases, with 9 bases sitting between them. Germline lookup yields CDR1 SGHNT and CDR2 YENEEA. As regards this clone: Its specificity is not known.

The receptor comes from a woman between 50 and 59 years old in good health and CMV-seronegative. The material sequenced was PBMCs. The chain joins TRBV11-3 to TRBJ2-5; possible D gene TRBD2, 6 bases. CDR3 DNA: TGTGCCAGCAGCTTGACTAGTTTAGAGACCCAGTACTTC. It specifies CASSLTSLETQYF.